The 20 T cell receptor beta chains below all came from one sample that was sequenced in a study of response to subunit inactivated influenza vaccine. TCRdb reprocessed the RT-PCR reads with MiXCR, giving one entry per CDR3 protein. This sample has hundreds of thousands of distinct CDR3 sequences, with about 10% found just once. The specimen was PBMCs from blood, collected on the day of vaccination. The receptors were gathered from a man aged 50-60 years who received an inactivated influenza vaccine.

This clonotype has just a few counts. The chain recombines TRBV5-1 with TRBJ2-7, with unresolved D. The length of the CDR3 is 15 residues. Trimming pared 3 bases from V and 0 bases from J, leaving 13 bases between. The germline gives CDR1 SGHRS, CDR2 YFSETQ. In DNA form, the CDR3 reads TGCGCCAGCAGCTCCTCGAACCTTCCCTCCTACGAGCAGTACTTC. Translating gives CASSSSNLPSYEQYF.

In its sample, this clonotype was seen a few times. This chain links TRBV12-3 or TRBV12-4 with TRBJ2-5; 8 positions agree with TRBD1. V lost 4 bases to trimming and J lost 4 bases; unmatched junction nucleotides: 8. The CDR3 is made up of 15 amino acids. The CDR3 loop is CASSWGGQGAETQYF. The CDR3 nucleotides read TGTGCCAGCAGTTGGGGTGGACAGGGAGCAGAGACCCAGTACTTC.

The V gene is TRBV5-1, the J gene TRBJ2-5; D is undetermined. CDR1 SGHRS and CDR2 YFSETQ come from the germline V gene. This CDR3 contains 15 residues. The ends were cut back, 4 bases at V and 3 bases at J, with 16 bases in the middle. CDR3 in amino acids: CASSPTVTTEETQYF. CDR3 nucleotides: TGCGCCAGCAGCCCCACAGTGACCACCGAAGAGACCCAGTACTTC.

The rearrangement uses TRBV20-1 and TRBJ1-1, with D maybe TRBD1 (6 bases). CDR1 is DFQATT, CDR2 SNEGSKA, per germline (reference sequence). V lost 3 bases and J lost 1, with 9 bases in between. CDR3 length equals 13 residues. Here the CDR3 reads CSASQGKNTEAFF. As DNA, the CDR3 is TGCAGTGCTAGTCAGGGGAAGAACACTGAAGCTTTCTTT.

V is TRBV7-2 and J is TRBJ2-1; TRBD2 matches at 8 bases. This CDR3 region has 14 residues. Germline V gene lookup returns CDR1 SGHTA and CDR2 FQGNSA. V trimming: 3 bases; J trimming: 10 bases; junction bases outside the gene matches: 8. The CDR3 DNA follows: TGTGCCAGCAGCTTTCGTACTAGCGGAGTGGAGCAGTTCTTC. Its protein is CASSFRTSGVEQFF.

This clonotype was observed a few times. This rearrangement joins TRBV12-3 or TRBV12-4 to TRBJ2-1, with D perhaps TRBD2 (5 bases). The CDR3 contains 14 residues. Trimming left V 5 bases short and J 5 bases short, with 13 bases between. CDR3 nucleotide sequence: TGTGCCAGCAGTCCGTGGGAGAAAAACAATGAGCAGTTCTTC. Protein: CASSPWEKNNEQFF.

The chain combines TRBV24-1 with TRBJ2-2; D assignment may be TRBD1 or TRBD2 (5 bases each). CDR1 is KGHDR, CDR2 SFDVKD, per germline. V was trimmed by 9 bases and J by 0 bases, leaving 13 bases between them. The CDR3 length is 15 residues. The CDR3: CATGTEGTNTGELFF. CDR3 in DNA: TGTGCCACCGGGACCGAGGGTACGAACACCGGGGAGCTGTTTTTT.

The sample holds a few counts of this clonotype. V gene TRBV12-3 or TRBV12-4 combines with J gene TRBJ1-5, with 7 bases fitting TRBD1. This CDR3 region has 15 residues. With V trimmed by 6 bases and J by 6 bases, 11 bases remained unmatched. The CDR3 DNA is TGTGCCAGCAGCCTCCAGACAGGGCCGGTTCAGCCCCAGCATTTT. Translated, it gives CASSLQTGPVQPQHF.

V usage is TRBV5-1 and J usage is TRBJ2-7; 9 bases match TRBD2. CDR3 length: 16 residues. Germline V gives CDR1 SGHRS, CDR2 YFSETQ. V dropped 1 base and J dropped 1; count of bases not matched to a gene: 6. In DNA form, the CDR3 reads TGCGCCAGCAGCTTGAGTGCTAGCGGGGTTTCCTACGAGCAGTACTTC. Translating it yields CASSLSASGVSYEQYF.

This clonotype was seen only a few times. This rearrangement joins TRBV11-2 to TRBJ2-6, with a tentative D call TRBD1 (6 bases). CDR3 length: 19 amino acids. Germline V lookup: CDR1 SGHAT, CDR2 FQNNGV. The V gene lost 1 base and the J gene lost 0 bases, with 16 bases spanning the gap. The CDR3 DNA follows: TGTGCCAGCAGCTTAGTATTGGGACACGAACTCTCTGGGGCCAACGTCCTGACTTTC. Protein: CASSLVLGHELSGANVLTF.

This clonotype was detected only a few times. The chain is built from TRBV4-2 and TRBJ2-1; 9 bases line up with TRBD2. From germline, CDR1 is LGHNA and CDR2 YNFKEQ. This CDR3 comprises 15 residues. With V trimmed by 4 bases and J by 7 bases, 8 bases remained unmatched. The CDR3 spells CASSPIAGGLNEQFF. CDR3 coding DNA: TGTGCCAGCAGCCCCATCGCGGGGGGGCTGAATGAGCAGTTCTTC.

This clonotype was observed at least ten times. The rearrangement links TRBV6-5 to TRBJ2-7; 7 bases are a match to TRBD2. Germline values: CDR1 MNHEY, CDR2 SVGAGI. The CDR3 spans 14 residues. V lost 4 bases, J lost 4 bases, and 7 bases stayed unmatched. The CDR3 coding sequence is TGTGCCAGCAGTTCCCTGGGGGGGTCGTACGAGCAGTACTTC. It codes for CASSSLGGSYEQYF.

This clonotype was counted ten times or more. The chain uses TRBV29-1 and TRBJ2-3, with a weak D call TRBD1 (6 bases). The germline CDR1 and CDR2 sequences are SQVTM and ANQGSEA. The length of the CDR3 is 13 residues. Trimming removed 4 bases at V and 2 bases at J, with 10 bases between. The CDR3 DNA reads as TGCAGCGTTGGTGAGGGGGACACAGATACGCAGTATTTT. It yields the protein CSVGEGDTDTQYF.

This clonotype came up a few times. The gene calls are TRBV18 and TRBJ1-2; D is unclear. Germline loops: CDR1 KGHSH, CDR2 LQKENI. V was trimmed by 4 bases and J by 2 bases, leaving 17 bases between them. CDR3 length equals 16 residues. DNA for the CDR3: TGTGCCAGCTCACTATCACAGCGCCACACAAACTATGGCTACACCTTC. Translated, it gives CASSLSQRHTNYGYTF.

V usage is TRBV5-1 and J usage is TRBJ2-1; 8 bases line up with TRBD1. This CDR3 spans 14 amino acids. V gave up 4 bases and J gave up 6 bases; unmatched junction bases: 6. The germline V gene encodes CDR1 SGHRS and CDR2 YFSETQ. For the CDR3, the DNA is TGCGCCAGCAGCCCAGGGGGCGTGTTCAATGAGCAGTTCTTC. Translated, it gives CASSPGGVFNEQFF. The entire variable domain, with the rest obtained from reference TRBV5-1 and TRBJ2-1, is as follows: KAGVTQTPRYLIKTRGQQVTLSCSPISGHRSVSWYQQTPGQGLQFLFEYFSETQRNKGNFPGRFSGRQFSNSRSEMNVSTLELGDSALYLCASSPGGVFNEQFFGPGTRLTVL.

This clonotype was observed many times. The V and J genes are TRBV5-1 and TRBJ2-5, with 7 bases lining up with TRBD2. In germline, CDR1 is SGHRS, CDR2 YFSETQ. The CDR3 is 14 amino acids. V shed 1 base and J 1 base; nucleotides not matched to a gene: 1. The CDR3 region is CASSLWTSQETQYF. CDR3 coding DNA: TGCGCCAGCAGCTTGTGGACTAGCCAAGAGACCCAGTACTTC.

The chain links TRBV29-1 to TRBJ1-1, with 7 bases identical to TRBD1. The CDR3 is made up of 11 amino acids. Trimming took 7 bases from V and 7 from J; bases not matched to a gene: 6. The V gene's germline CDR1 is SQVTM and CDR2 ANQGSEA. The CDR3 region is CSARQGGEAFF. The CDR3 nucleotides are TGCAGCGCCCGACAGGGAGGTGAAGCTTTCTTT. The whole variable domain, filled in from reference TRBV29-1 and TRBJ1-1, reads SAVISQKPSRDICQRGTSLTIQCQVDSQVTMMFWYRQQPGQSLTLIATANQGSEATYESGFVIDKFPISRPNLTFSTLTVSNMSPEDSSIYLCSARQGGEAFFGQGTRLTVV.

This clonotype was seen repeatedly, ten times or more. The chain links TRBV6-5 to TRBJ1-2; D not certain. The CDR3 consists of 12 residues. V dropped 7 bases and J dropped 3 bases, with 9 bases sitting between them. Germline V gene data show CDR1 as MNHEY and CDR2 as SVGAGI. CDR3 DNA sequence: TGTGCCAGCATGGGCCGGTACTATGGCTACACCTTC. Translating gives CASMGRYYGYTF.

This clonotype was observed a handful of times. The chain carries TRBV7-2 and TRBJ2-2, with D possibly TRBD2 on 5 matching bases. The V end was cut by 2 bases, the J end by 7 bases, with 11 bases between. This CDR3 is built from 14 residues. Germline V gene lookup returns CDR1 SGHTA and CDR2 FQGNSA. The CDR3 DNA reads TGTGCCAGCAGCTTATCCGGGGAATTCGGGGAGCTGTTTTTT. As protein: CASSLSGEFGELFF.

The chain recombines TRBV5-5 with TRBJ2-7, with D maybe TRBD2 (5 bases). The germline V and J ends were trimmed by 1 base and 12 bases, with 14 bases remaining between them. The CDR3 length is 12 residues. Germline CDR1 and CDR2: SGHKS and YYEKEE (reference sequence). The CDR3, as DNA: TGTGCCAGCAGCTTGTTCGGAGGATCACCGTACTTC. Encoded protein: CASSLFGGSPYF.